These 26 T cell receptor beta chains share one sample of origin, sequenced in a study of blood T cells in healthy people across ages. Sample-barcoded 5' priming and a J-beta primer mix drove a second PCR of roughly 6 to 12 cycles. TCRdb re-analysed the 5' RACE reads in MiXCR, keeping a single row per CDR3 protein. The sample holds about 1,500,000 distinct CDR3 sequences; about 28% are singletons and the top ten take 7.7%. Sequenced material: blood. The receptors shown here come from a woman aged 25 to 39 in good health.

This clonotype came up a few times. Possible read error: a much larger clone is one base away. The rearrangement joins TRBV29-1 to TRBJ1-2; D call uncertain. Germline V gives CDR1 SQVTM, CDR2 ANQGSEA. This CDR3 spans 14 amino acids. V dropped 7 bases and J dropped 4 bases, with 19 bases sitting between them. The CDR3 coding sequence is TGCAGCGCCCCCCGCGGGAGTATCGGCTATGGCTACACCTTC. Protein product: CSAPRGSIGYGYTF.

The V call is TRBV7-6, the J call TRBJ2-1; 11 bases agree with TRBD2. The V gene's germline CDR1 is SGHVS and CDR2 FNYEAQ. Trimming at V came to 3 bases and at J to 9 bases, leaving 7 bases not matched to a gene. The CDR3 spans 15 residues. The CDR3 is CASSFSGGAKSEQFF. CDR3 nucleotides: TGTGCCAGCAGCTTTAGCGGGGGGGCTAAGAGTGAGCAGTTCTTC.

There are a few counts of this clonotype. The chain has TRBV12-5 and TRBJ1-1; D call uncertain. In germline, CDR1 is LGHNT, CDR2 FRNRAP. The CDR3 is 14 amino acids. V dropped 3 bases and J dropped 5 bases, with 13 bases sitting between them. CDR3 residues: CASGLGGRSTEAFF. The CDR3 DNA sequence: TGTGCTAGTGGTTTAGGAGGGCGGAGTACTGAAGCTTTCTTT.

This rearrangement joins TRBV20-1 to TRBJ2-3, with 8 bases aligning to TRBD2. The CDR3 runs 15 residues. The germline V gene has CDR1 DFQATT and CDR2 SNEGSKA (reference sequence). J lost 5 bases, V lost 1 base, and 8 bases had no gene match. The CDR3 region is CSARAVAGWVDTQYF. DNA of the CDR3: TGCAGTGCTAGAGCAGTAGCGGGATGGGTAGATACGCAGTATTTT.

This clonotype was observed at least ten times. The rearrangement uses TRBV7-2 and TRBJ2-7; TRBD1 matches 8 bases. V dropped 4 bases and J dropped 6; count of bases not matched to a gene: 5. The CDR3 spans 13 residues. Germline CDR1 reads SGHTA; CDR2 reads FQGNSA. This chain's CDR3 is CASSSQGAGEQYF. Here the CDR3 DNA reads TGTGCCAGCAGCTCCCAGGGGGCTGGCGAGCAGTACTTC. Together with reference TRBV7-2 and TRBJ2-7, the CDR3 gives the full variable domain: GAGVSQSPSNKVTEKGKDVELRCDPISGHTALYWYRQSLGQGLEFLIYFQGNSAPDKSGLPSDRFSAERTGGSVSTLTIQRTQQEDSAVYLCASSSQGAGEQYFGPGTRLTVT.

This chain uses TRBV7-9 with TRBJ2-3, with D unclear. V lost 1 base, J lost 9 bases, and 20 bases lay in between. Germline loops: CDR1 SEHNR, CDR2 FQNEAQ (reference sequence). The CDR3 sequence is 16 residues long. The CDR3 sequence: CASSLGGGGRPATQYF. DNA of the CDR3: TGTGCCAGCAGCTTAGGGGGTGGCGGTCGTCCGGCAACGCAGTATTTT.

In its sample, this clonotype was seen once. J is TRBJ2-3 and V is TRBV24-1; TRBD1 matches at 7 bases. The V gene's germline CDR1 is KGHDR and CDR2 SFDVKD. CDR3 size: 13 residues. Germline trimming cut 4 bases from V and 12 bases from J; bases unmatched to any gene: 9. In DNA form, the CDR3 reads TGTGCCACCAGTGACCCCGGACAGGAGGTTCAGTATTTT. Encoded protein: CATSDPGQEVQYF.

This clonotype has more than one count but fewer than ten. V is TRBV19 and J is TRBJ2-1; weak D call: TRBD1 (6 bases). This CDR3 spans 12 amino acids. V was cut by 4 bases and J by 9 bases, with 10 bases left in between. Germline CDR1 is LNHDA and CDR2 is SQIVND (reference sequence). The CDR3 region is CASSRGGLEQFF. As DNA, the CDR3 is TGTGCCAGTAGTAGAGGGGGTCTTGAGCAGTTCTTC.

Concerning this clonotype: A much larger clonotype is one base distant, so this may be a read error. The J gene is TRBJ2-5, the V gene TRBV24-1, with 7 bases fitting TRBD2. The V segment lost 8 bases and the J segment 11 bases; nucleotides outside the gene matches: 7. The CDR3 extends over 11 amino acids. Germline V lookup: CDR1 KGHDR, CDR2 SFDVKD. CDR3 in DNA: TGTGCCACCATCGTTCTCGGGGGGCAGTACTTC. This translates into CATIVLGGQYF.

The chain recombines TRBV15 with TRBJ1-5, with D possibly matching TRBD1 (5 bases). Trimming removed 0 bases at V and 3 bases at J, with 15 bases between. Germline V gene data show CDR1 as LNHNV and CDR2 as YYDKDF (reference sequence). This CDR3 region has 17 residues. For the CDR3, the DNA is TGTGCCACCAGCAGAGAGCTCCGGGGCGGCTTCAATCAGCCCCAGCATTTT. Amino acids: CATSRELRGGFNQPQHF.

This clonotype was counted a few times. The J gene is TRBJ2-3, the V gene TRBV5-1; D gene ambiguous. The CDR3 loop spans 18 amino acids. The V and J ends lost 0 bases and 0 bases respectively, with 17 bases between them. The germline V gene has CDR1 SGHRS and CDR2 YFSETQ. The DNA of the CDR3 is TGCGCCAGCAGCTTGGACGGCTCGGACGTTACTAGCACAGATACGCAGTATTTT. Protein product: CASSLDGSDVTSTDTQYF.

The V gene is TRBV12-3 or TRBV12-4, the J gene TRBJ2-6; 8 bases match TRBD1. The CDR3 is 17 amino acids. J lost 4 bases, V lost 4 bases, and 9 bases had no gene match. DNA for the CDR3: TGTGCCAGCAGTTCCGGGACAGGAGGGACAGGGGCCAACGTCCTGACTTTC. Its translation is CASSSGTGGTGANVLTF.

The gene calls are TRBV5-1 and TRBJ2-1; no clear D. The ends were cut back, 3 bases at V and 10 bases at J, with 14 bases in the middle. Germline CDR1 reads SGHRS; CDR2 reads YFSETQ. CDR3 size: 13 residues. The CDR3: CASSSLESREQFF. The CDR3 DNA is TGCGCCAGCAGCTCGTTGGAGAGTCGAGAGCAGTTCTTC.

CDR3 residues: CASIPNSGGLFNEQYF. CDR3 nucleotides: TGTGCCAGCATCCCCAATTCGGGGGGGCTGTTTAACGAGCAGTACTTC. The chain employs TRBV7-6 and TRBJ2-7, with TRBD2 identical over 8 bases. Germline CDR1 and CDR2: SGHVS and FNYEAQ. The junction had 16 bases not matched to a gene; V was cut back by 7 bases and J by 5 bases. The CDR3 consists of 16 residues.

This clonotype was observed a handful of times. The CDR3 loop reads CASRAEVSNEKLFF. In DNA, the CDR3 is TGTGCCAGCAGGGCCGAGGTATCTAATGAAAAACTGTTTTTT. The J gene is TRBJ1-4, the V gene TRBV2; no reliable D call. This CDR3 region has 14 residues. The V end was cut by 6 bases, the J end by 3 bases, with 11 bases between. Germline CDR1 and CDR2: SNHLY and FYNNEI.

This clonotype showed up just a few times. J is TRBJ2-5 and V is TRBV11-2, with D uncertain. The CDR3 totals 14 residues. V lost 0 bases and J lost 3, with 8 bases in between. In germline, CDR1 is SGHAT, CDR2 FQNNGV. In nucleotides, the CDR3 is TGTGCCAGCAGCTTAGAGAACTCAGAAGAGACCCAGTACTTC. It specifies CASSLENSEETQYF.

The sample holds a few counts of this clonotype. V usage is TRBV7-9 and J usage is TRBJ2-6, with 8 bases identical to TRBD1. J lost 3 bases, V lost 2 bases, and 6 bases had no gene match. The germline gives CDR1 SEHNR, CDR2 FQNEAQ (reference sequence). The CDR3 has 17 amino acids. CDR3 amino acids: CASSLNQGASGANVLTF. The DNA of the CDR3 is TGTGCCAGCAGCTTAAATCAGGGGGCGAGTGGGGCCAACGTCCTGACTTTC.

This clonotype was counted only a few times. The genes are TRBV9 and TRBJ2-3; 16 bases are a match to TRBD2. The CDR3 length is 21 residues. With V trimmed by 6 bases and J by 0 bases, 16 bases remained unmatched. Germline CDR1 and CDR2: SGDLS and YYNGEE. DNA of the CDR3: TGTGCCAGCATCGCCTTCGCCACCGGGACTAGCGGGAGGGCAAGCACAGATACGCAGTATTTT. It encodes CASIAFATGTSGRASTDTQYF.

Ten or more counts support this clonotype. This sequence joins TRBV6-7 and TRBJ2-5; D uncertain. TRBV6-7 is an ORF for which the function is uncertain. V lost 8 bases, J lost 3 bases, and 13 bases lay in between. The CDR3 has 13 amino acids. The CDR3 DNA sequence: TGTGCCAGCTCAAGTGGCCGGAAAGAGACCCAGTACTTC. The encoded protein is CASSSGRKETQYF.

This clonotype occurred once. This chain connects TRBV20-1 to TRBJ2-1; 11 bases are a match to TRBD2. CDR1 DFQATT and CDR2 SNEGSKA come from the germline V gene (reference sequence). V lost 5 bases to trimming and J lost 9 bases; unmatched junction nucleotides: 6. The CDR3 is made up of 13 amino acids. CDR3 protein: CSAELAGVPEQFF. The CDR3 nucleotides are TGCAGTGCTGAACTAGCGGGAGTACCTGAGCAGTTCTTC.

This rearrangement joins TRBV28 to TRBJ1-4; 7 bases align to TRBD1. Germline loops: CDR1 MDHEN, CDR2 SYDVKM. V lost 6 bases to trimming and J lost 7 bases; unmatched junction nucleotides: 8. This CDR3 contains 14 residues. The CDR3: CASRYRGSGEKLFF. CDR3 bases: TGTGCCAGCAGATACAGGGGTTCAGGTGAAAAACTGTTTTTT.

This clonotype was counted at least ten times. The chain employs TRBV6-2 or TRBV6-3 and TRBJ2-1, with D hard to call. Trimming cost V 0 bases and J 0 bases, with 18 bases left between them. The CDR3 is 19 residues long. From germline, CDR1 is MNHEY and CDR2 SVGEGT. CDR3 amino acids: CASSYSILKGMSSYNEQFF. In DNA form, the CDR3 reads TGTGCCAGCAGTTACTCGATCCTTAAGGGCATGAGCTCCTACAATGAGCAGTTCTTC.

This clonotype was counted ten times or more. V is TRBV29-1 and J is TRBJ2-1; TRBD2 matches at 13 bases. This CDR3 contains 13 residues. The germline V gene encodes CDR1 SQVTM and CDR2 ANQGSEA. V lost 6 bases and J lost 7; bases outside the gene matches: 3. DNA for the CDR3: TGCAGCGTGGCGGGACTAGCGGGGAATGAGCAGTTCTTC. It codes for CSVAGLAGNEQFF.

This clonotype was found a few times. The J gene is TRBJ2-1, the V gene TRBV7-2; tentative D call: TRBD2 (6 bases). Germline lookup yields CDR1 SGHTA and CDR2 FQGNSA. This CDR3 is built from 14 residues. Between the trimmed V and J ends, which lost 2 bases and 14 bases, there was a span of 19 bases. The CDR3 DNA reads TGTGCCAGCAGCTTAAGGTCGGGGCGGGACCCTGAGTTCTTC. This gives the protein CASSLRSGRDPEFF.

This clonotype appeared a few times. The chain combines TRBV19 with TRBJ2-1, with 11 bases identical to TRBD2. The length of the CDR3 is 15 residues. From germline, CDR1 is LNHDA and CDR2 SQIVND (reference sequence). Germline trimming cut 3 bases from V and 7 bases from J; bases unmatched to any gene: 5. In DNA form, the CDR3 reads TGTGCCAGTAGTATGGTAGCGGGGGGGCCTAATGAGCAGTTCTTC. It encodes CASSMVAGGPNEQFF.

This clonotype was counted many times. The chain combines TRBV2 with TRBJ2-7; 9 bases fit TRBD1. V was clipped by 0 bases and J by 3 bases; unmatched bases: 6. In germline, CDR1 is SNHLY, CDR2 FYNNEI. The CDR3 length is 16 residues. The CDR3 bases are TGTGCCAGCAGTGAAGCGGGGACAGGGATCCACTACGAGCAGTACTTC. Translation gives CASSEAGTGIHYEQYF.